The rows below give T cell receptor beta chains drawn from one sample of a study of T cells after posttransplantation cyclophosphamide. Assay: immunoSEQ multiplex PCR; the TCRdb copy retains only in-frame clones and omits some. The top ten clones hold 2% to 2.5% of a sample with about 43,000 clones, roughly 88% of them seen once. The material sequenced was PBMCs, taken about 64 days after allogeneic stem cell transplant with posttransplant cyclophosphamide. Receptors originate from a male patient between 55 and 70 years old who received an allogeneic stem cell transplant from a related donor and was CMV-positive. The graft donor may be the source of some T cells. CDR3s include the opening cysteine and the closing phenylalanine or tryptophan. The order of the fields is clone size, V gene, D gene, J gene, CDR3 DNA, CDR3 protein. D genes are given only for firm matches. Some rows have no size entry. The others give once, few or many, or a class for an expanded clone.

NA,TRBV5-1,TRBD2,TRBJ2-7,TGCGCCAGCAGCTTGGGTCCTAGCGGGGGGTTTTACGAGCAGTACTTC,CASSLGPSGGFYEQYF
NA,TRBV30,TRBD1,TRBJ1-1,TGTGCCTGGAGTAAGAGACAGGGTTTACCTGAAGCTTTCTTT,CAWSKRQGLPEAFF
NA,TRBV5-6,NA,TRBJ1-1,TGTGCCAGCAGCTTGGTGGGAGCCGTGACTGAAGCTTTCTTT,CASSLVGAVTEAFF
NA,TRBV5-4,TRBD2,TRBJ2-1,TGTGCCAGCAGCTTGGCCCTAGCGGGGGGTAGCTCCTACAATGAGCAGTTCTTC,CASSLALAGGSSYNEQFF
NA,TRBV27,NA,TRBJ1-2,TGTGCCAGCAGCTTGGGTGGTTCTAACTATGGCTACCCCTTC,CASSLGGSNYGYPF
NA,TRBV4-1,NA,TRBJ2-5,TGCGCCAGCAGCCAAGATCTGAGGGGGGGGCAAGAGACCCAGTACTTC,CASSQDLRGGQETQYF
NA,TRBV7-8,NA,TRBJ1-1,TGTGCCAGCCGGGGGTACGGGAACACTGAAGCTTTCTTT,CASRGYGNTEAFF
NA,TRBV6-1,TRBD2,TRBJ2-2,TGTGCCAGCAGTGAATCGGGAGGGGCGGTCGGGGAGCTGTTTTTT,CASSESGGAVGELFF
NA,TRBV6-5,NA,TRBJ1-4,TGTGCCAGCAGCAAAACAGGGTTAACTAATGAAAAACTGTTTTTT,CASSKTGLTNEKLFF
NA,TRBV7-6,TRBD2,TRBJ2-5,TGTGCCAGCAGCTTGGGACTAGCGGGGGGGACCCAAGAGACCCAGTACTTC,CASSLGLAGGTQETQYF
NA,TRBV11-2,NA,TRBJ2-2,TGTGCCAGCAGGGGGGGGACAGGAGGCCCGATTTCTGCCGGGGAGCTGTTTTTT,CASRGGTGGPISAGELFF
NA,TRBV5-1,TRBD2,TRBJ2-7,TGCGCCAGCAGCGGGACTAGCGGGACCTACGAGCAGTACTTC,CASSGTSGTYEQYF
NA,TRBV2,TRBD2,TRBJ2-3,TGTGCCAGCAGTGAATATGCGGGGGACCTACCTAGCACAGATACGCAGTATTTT,CASSEYAGDLPSTDTQYF
NA,TRBV6-1,NA,TRBJ2-7,TGTGCCAGCAGACCCTTAGGGGGGGAGTACGAGCAGTACTTC,CASRPLGGEYEQYF
NA,TRBV27,TRBD1,TRBJ1-5,TGTGCCAGCAGAAAACAGGGGGCCGGCAATCAGCCCCAGCATTTT,CASRKQGAGNQPQHF
once,TRBV15,NA,TRBJ1-1,TGTGCCACCCGCATGGGCGGGCAGAGGAACACTGAAGCTTTCTTT,CATRMGGQRNTEAFF
once,TRBV18,TRBD2,TRBJ2-7,TGTGCCAGCTCACCCGGGGTAGCGGGGACCTACGAGCAGTACTTC,CASSPGVAGTYEQYF
NA,TRBV11-2,NA,TRBJ1-1,TGTGCCAGCAGCACCCCAACCTCGGGGAACACTGAAGCTTTCTTT,CASSTPTSGNTEAFF
NA,TRBV6-4,TRBD2,TRBJ2-1,TGTGCCAGCAGTGAAGCAGCGGGGGAGAGTAATGAGCAGTTCTTC,CASSEAAGESNEQFF
NA,TRBV2,TRBD2,TRBJ2-4,TGTGCCAGCAGTGAGCTAGCGGGGTTAAACATTCAGTACTTC,CASSELAGLNIQYF
NA,TRBV9,NA,TRBJ2-2,TGTGCCAGCAGCGTAGACCCAGGGGCGACGAACACCGGGGAGCTGTTTTTT,CASSVDPGATNTGELFF
NA,TRBV27,NA,TRBJ2-1,TGTGCCAGCAGTTTAGTCGGCGGCAGAACTAATGAGCAGTTCTTC,CASSLVGGRTNEQFF
NA,TRBV18,NA,TRBJ1-5,TGTGCCAGCTCACCACAACACGGGGGGGGGAGCAATCAGCCCCAGCATTTT,CASSPQHGGGSNQPQHF
NA,TRBV6-1,NA,TRBJ1-2,TGTGCCAGCAGTGCACAGGGTGGGTATGGCTACACCTTC,CASSAQGGYGYTF
NA,TRBV29-1,NA,TRBJ2-7,TGCAGCGTTGGGGGGCCAGGCGAGCAGTACTTC,CSVGGPGEQYF
NA,TRBV2,NA,TRBJ2-2,TGTGCCAGCAGTGAGGGGGCCACCAGCAAACGACGGAACACCGGGGAGCTGTTTTTT,CASSEGATSKRRNTGELFF
NA,TRBV30,TRBD1,TRBJ2-7,TGTGCCTGGAAGTTTGGTATAGGGGGCATCGACGAGCAGTACTTC,CAWKFGIGGIDEQYF
NA,TRBV7-9,NA,TRBJ1-2,TGTGCCAGCAGCCTCGGGACTCCTAACTATGGCTACACCTTC,CASSLGTPNYGYTF
NA,TRBV27,TRBD2,TRBJ2-3,TGTGCCAGCAGTCCCCTAGCGGGGGCGGCCGATACGCAGTATTTT,CASSPLAGAADTQYF
NA,TRBV5-8,TRBD1,TRBJ1-5,TGTGCCAGCAGCTTGTGGGACAGGGCCCTTTCTGGCAATCAGCCCCAGCATTTT,CASSLWDRALSGNQPQHF
NA,TRBV9,NA,TRBJ1-5,TGTGCCAGCAGCGTAGGGGGAGGGAGGCAGCCCCAGCATTTT,CASSVGGGRQPQHF
NA,TRBV7-9,NA,TRBJ1-3,TGTGCCAGCAGCAGTGACTCGGGGGGATGGGGAAACACCATATATTTT,CASSSDSGGWGNTIYF
NA,TRBV5-1,TRBD1,TRBJ1-3,TGCGCCAGCAGCGGGGGTGGCCGGGACAGCTCTGGAAACACCATATATTTT,CASSGGGRDSSGNTIYF
NA,TRBV7-9,TRBD1,TRBJ1-1,TGTGCCAGCAGCTCCCAAGGACAGGGGAACACTGAAGCTTTCTTT,CASSSQGQGNTEAFF
NA,TRBV11-2,NA,TRBJ1-2,TGTGCCAGCAGCTCGGGTACAGGGAACTATGGCTACACCTTC,CASSSGTGNYGYTF
few,TRBV6-5,TRBD1,TRBJ1-1,TGTGCCAGCAGTTACAATACAGGGGTTAACACTGAAGCTTTCTTT,CASSYNTGVNTEAFF
NA,TRBV6-1,NA,TRBJ1-6,TGTGCCAGCAGGGCAATAACAAATTCACCCCTCCACTTT,CASRAITNSPLHF
NA,TRBV6-5,TRBD1,TRBJ2-2,TGTGCCAGCCGTGGACAGGGGGTGTCCGGGGAGCTGTTTTTT,CASRGQGVSGELFF
few,TRBV6-5,TRBD1,TRBJ2-7,TGTGCCACCGCCGGGACAGTCTCCCGCGAGCAGTACTTC,CATAGTVSREQYF
NA,TRBV2,NA,TRBJ1-2,TGTGCCAGCAGTGAATTTCAGGGTAGCTATGGCTACACCTTC,CASSEFQGSYGYTF
NA,TRBV6-4,NA,TRBJ1-1,TGTGCCAGCAGTCCTCGGGGAGGGGAGCGTAAAGCTTTCTTT,CASSPRGGERKAFF
NA,TRBV10-3,NA,TRBJ2-2,TGTGCCATCAGTGGGACTTCCACCGGGGAGCTGTTTTTT,CAISGTSTGELFF
NA,TRBV25-1,NA,TRBJ1-3,TGTGCCAGCAGCATTCTGAGGGAGCTAGGAAACACCATATATTTT,CASSILRELGNTIYF
NA,TRBV4-1,TRBD1,TRBJ1-4,TGCGCCAGCAGCCAGACGTCAGACAGGGTGAGCGAAAAACTGTTTTTT,CASSQTSDRVSEKLFF
NA,TRBV2,TRBD1,TRBJ1-1,TGTGCCAGCAGGGGACAGGGGGCGAGCACTGAAGCTTTCTTT,CASRGQGASTEAFF
NA,TRBV6-1,TRBD1,TRBJ2-3,TGTGCCAGCAGTGAAGCGGGGACAGGGTCAGCAGATACGCAGTATTTT,CASSEAGTGSADTQYF
NA,TRBV9,TRBD1,TRBJ1-6,TGTGCCAGCAGCGTAGTGGAGACAGGGGGCAAGGCCCTCCACTTT,CASSVVETGGKALHF
NA,TRBV18,NA,TRBJ1-2,TGTGCCAGCTCACCCACAACCGGGACTAACTATGGCTACACCTTC,CASSPTTGTNYGYTF
NA,TRBV5-1,NA,TRBJ2-1,TGCGCCAGCAGCTTGGCCTGGGGGCAGTCCTACAATGAGCAGTTCTTC,CASSLAWGQSYNEQFF
NA,TRBV5-1,NA,TRBJ1-3,TGCGCCAGCAGCTTGGAATCAGGCTCTGGAAACACCATATATTTT,CASSLESGSGNTIYF